This T cell receptor beta chain derives from a study of response to subunit inactivated influenza vaccine (dated by TCRdb to between 2017 and 2018). About the full investigation: Deep quantitative T cell receptor repertoire profiling was used in the study to track responses to a trivalent subunit inactivated influenza vaccine. The study at large found these results: It was suggested by the authors that each seasonal influenza vaccination may recruit only a limited number of new T cells.

The germline V gene encodes CDR1 MDHEN and CDR2 SYDVKM. Trimmed from V: 7 bases; trimmed from J: 2 bases; junction bases lacking a gene match: 7. Measured from the cysteine to the phenylalanine, the CDR3 is 14 residues long. Of the read, only the CDR3 DNA is kept; its 42 bases are in frame from base 1. Library construction relied on RT-PCR. For sequencing, an Illumina HiSeq 2500 was employed. TCRdb itself trimmed the public reads at Q25 with fastp, ran MiXCR and retained productive beta chains. Rows with a matching CDR3 protein are joined into one entry that keeps the most common DNA and genes. The sample records more than 550,000 distinct CDR3 sequences, approximately 10% of which are singletons. The top ten clonotypes cover approximately 10% of the sample. Comments on this clonotype: No cognate antigen has been identified for it. Base-call qualities are not available, and no considerably larger clone is one nucleotide away.

These data also featured in a second study, about T cells expressing NK-cell markers. The second study, in turn, reports: The TCR beta cDNA libraries were made using 5'RACE template switching, a step that added both a universal primer site and unique molecular identifiers. In sorted CD3+CD56+NKG2C+, CD3+CD56+NKG2C- and CD3+CD56-NKG2C+ T-cell subsets from several donors, TCR beta-chain repertoires were profiled. Of the eight sequenced donors, seven were found to be HCMV-seropositive and one was found to be HCMV-seronegative. To restrict sorting to alphabetaTCR-expressing T cells, an anti-gammadeltaTCR antibody was added in several experiments. In six donors, the dominant CD3+CD56+NKG2C+ clonotypes ranked among the top 10 CD8+ clonotypes, making up about 1.0-7.5% of CD8+ T cells. Those dominant clonotypes were again the most abundant among CD3+CD56-NKG2C+ cells in a handful of donors, at about 25-60.1%. Whether the expanded NKG2C-expressing T cell clones were specific for HCMV antigens was left unclear. The eight sequenced donors were randomly selected healthy volunteers, three men and five women. HCMV-specific IgG was detected in serum with a commercial ELISA kit to determine HCMV serostatus. Peripheral blood mononuclear cells were isolated from blood by Ficoll density gradient centrifugation. For a handful of donors, bulk peripheral blood T-cell repertoires were additionally sequenced from unsorted PBMC. cDNA synthesis was primed from the TCR beta constant segment and was followed by two successive PCR amplification steps. Illumina HiSeq 2000/2500, MiSeq or NextSeq was used to sequence libraries as 2 x 150 bp reads. MIGEC was used to demultiplex reads and group reads by UMI, and MiTCR was used to assemble and quantify clonotypes. To remove erroneous sequences, TCR cDNA sequences were retained only when supported by two or more reads. The tcR package was used for downstream repertoire analysis, and clonotypes were matched between fractions using CDR3 nucleotide sequence together with V segment. VDJmatch was used to annotate antigen specificity against VDJdb, with one amino acid substitution in CDR3 allowed.

The sequencing used PBMCs from blood, collected on the day of vaccination. This receptor chain uses TRBV28 and TRBJ2-7; 8 bases in the middle match TRBD1. This sequence was found in a middle-aged man who received an inactivated influenza vaccine. Donor details come from another sample of the same person, matched by shared clones. At the DNA level, the sequence is TGTGCCAGCACCCGGGACAGGTGGGCCTACGAGCAGTACTTC. Its protein is CASTRDRWAYEQYF.